The present TCR beta chain was sequenced within a study of CD8 T cells in Susac syndrome. Looking at the study overall: Patients with Susac syndrome were, at the time of blood collection, therapy-naive, maintained on corticosteroids, or maintained on intravenous immunoglobulin alone.

General study points: Susac-specific public clones numbered about 15 in total CD8+ repertoires (and about five in CD8+ TEMRA repertoires). The greatest CD8+ clonal expansion in Susac occurred in TEMRA cells and in active patients.

Comment on this clonotype: Its antigen is unidentified.

Reverse transcription of 0.5 to 1 ug RNA was carried out with random hexamers. The authors amplified TCR beta CDR3 across 54 Vbeta and 13 Jbeta using immunoSEQ multiplex PCR. TCRdb reprocessed the immunoSEQ multiplex PCR reads via MiXCR and lists one record per CDR3 protein. The table shows some 130,000 distinct CDR3 sequences, with about 95% occurring only once. Deletions cut 3 bases from V and 8 bases from J, with 14 bases between. Germline CDR1 reads MDHEN; CDR2 reads SYDVKM. CDR3 length: 14 amino acids. The TCR comes from a human donor with Susac syndrome. Sequenced input: CD8+ T cells from PBMCs. This chain links TRBV28 with TRBJ2-1; D is unclear. The CDR3 sequence is CASSLQVIGHEQFF. CDR3 DNA sequence: TGTGCCAGCAGTTTGCAAGTGATCGGTCATGAGCAGTTCTTC.